This T cell receptor (beta chain) derives from a study of blood T cell repertoires in COVID-19. On the study more broadly: COVID-19 samples collected from the United States, Italy and Spain covered acute and convalescent phases.

V lost 2 bases to trimming and J lost 0 bases, with 5 bases between them. The CDR3 spans 14 residues. The germline CDR1 and CDR2 sequences are MNHEY and SMNVEV (reference sequence). Seattle's enrolled individuals joined amid active infection and were then monitored longitudinally. Libraries were prepared by immunoSEQ multiplex PCR; TCRdb keeps only in-frame clonotypes and omits some of them. There are 200,000 to 250,000 clones in the sample; about 90% occur only once, and 0.83% lies in the top ten. The sequencing input was peripheral blood. This clonotype was sampled from a man aged 25 to 45 with COVID-19, enrolled during active disease. The V gene is TRBV27, the J gene TRBJ1-5, with D hard to call. CDR3 nucleotides: TGTGCCAGCAGTTTACACAATAGCAATCAGCCCCAGCATTTT. Protein: CASSLHNSNQPQHF.